The clone carrying this T cell receptor beta chain was observed a single time. These data originate in a study of blood T cell repertoires in COVID-19. Measured with immunoSEQ multiplex PCR; TCRdb has only the in-frame clones, and not every one. The sample lists 75,000 to 95,000 clones, under 80% occurring once. The CDR3 covers 15 residues. Per germline, CDR1 LGHNA and CDR2 YNFKEQ. Trimming stripped 0 bases from V and 1 base from J, with 9 bases between. The V call is TRBV4-2, the J call TRBJ1-1; no clear D. The TCR sequence derives from a man aged 55 to 70 with COVID-19, enrolled during active disease. The sequenced sample consisted of peripheral blood. The CDR3: CASSQEATGNTEAFF. The CDR3 bases are TGTGCCAGCAGCCAAGAGGCGACGGGGAACACTGAAGCTTTCTTT.